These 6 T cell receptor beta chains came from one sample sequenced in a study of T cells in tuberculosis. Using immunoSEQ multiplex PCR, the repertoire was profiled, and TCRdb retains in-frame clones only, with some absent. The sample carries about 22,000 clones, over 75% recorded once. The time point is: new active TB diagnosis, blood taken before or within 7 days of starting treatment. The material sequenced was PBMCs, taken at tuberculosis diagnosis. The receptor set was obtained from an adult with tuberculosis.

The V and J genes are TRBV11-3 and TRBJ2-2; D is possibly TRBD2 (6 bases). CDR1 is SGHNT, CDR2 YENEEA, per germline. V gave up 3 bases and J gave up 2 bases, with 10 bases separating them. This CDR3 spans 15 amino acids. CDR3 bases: TGTGCCAGCAGCTTGCGGGGTGCCAACACCGGGGAGCTGTTTTTT. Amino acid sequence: CASSLRGANTGELFF.

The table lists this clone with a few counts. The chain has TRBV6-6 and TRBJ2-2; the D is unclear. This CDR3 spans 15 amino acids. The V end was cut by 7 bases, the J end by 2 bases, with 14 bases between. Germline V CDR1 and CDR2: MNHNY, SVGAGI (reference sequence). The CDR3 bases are TGTGCCAGCACCCTCGATACCTACAACACCGGGGAGCTGTTTTTT. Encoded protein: CASTLDTYNTGELFF.

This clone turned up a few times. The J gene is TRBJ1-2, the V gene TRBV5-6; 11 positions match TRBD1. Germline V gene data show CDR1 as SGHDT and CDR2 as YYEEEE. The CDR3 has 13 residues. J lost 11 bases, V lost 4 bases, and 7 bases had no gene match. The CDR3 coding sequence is TGTGCCAGCAGCCCCGGACAGGGGGCATCTTACACCTTC. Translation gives CASSPGQGASYTF. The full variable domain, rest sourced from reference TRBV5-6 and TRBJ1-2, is DAGVTQSPTHLIKTRGQQVTLRCSPKSGHDTVSWYQQALGQGPQFIFQYYEEEERQRGNFPDRFSGHQFPNYSSELNVNALLLGDSALYLCASSPGQGASYTFGSGTRLTVV.

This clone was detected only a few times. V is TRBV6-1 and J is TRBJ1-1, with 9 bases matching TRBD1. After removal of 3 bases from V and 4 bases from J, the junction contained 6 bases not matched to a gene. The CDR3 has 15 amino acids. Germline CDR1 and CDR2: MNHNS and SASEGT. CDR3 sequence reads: CASSETGGYLTEAFF. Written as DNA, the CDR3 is TGTGCCAGCAGTGAGACAGGGGGGTACCTCACTGAAGCTTTCTTT.

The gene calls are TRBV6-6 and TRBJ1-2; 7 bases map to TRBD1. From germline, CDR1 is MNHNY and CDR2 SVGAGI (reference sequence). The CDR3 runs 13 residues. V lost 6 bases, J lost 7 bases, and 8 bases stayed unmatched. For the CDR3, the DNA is TGTGCCAGCAGCTCGACAGGGCCGGGTGGCTACACCTTC. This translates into CASSSTGPGGYTF.

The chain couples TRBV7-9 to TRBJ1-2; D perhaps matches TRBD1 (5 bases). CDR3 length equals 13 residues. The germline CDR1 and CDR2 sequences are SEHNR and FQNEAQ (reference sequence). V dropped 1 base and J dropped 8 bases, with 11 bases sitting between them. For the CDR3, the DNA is TGTGCCAGCAGCTTAGACCAGGGAGGAGGCTACACCTTC. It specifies CASSLDQGGGYTF. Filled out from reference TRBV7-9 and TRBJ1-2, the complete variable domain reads DTGVSQNPRHKITKRGQNVTFRCDPISEHNRLYWYRQTLGQGPEFLTYFQNEAQLEKSRLLSDRFSAERPKGSFSTLEIQRTEQGDSAMYLCASSLDQGGGYTFGSGTRLTVV.